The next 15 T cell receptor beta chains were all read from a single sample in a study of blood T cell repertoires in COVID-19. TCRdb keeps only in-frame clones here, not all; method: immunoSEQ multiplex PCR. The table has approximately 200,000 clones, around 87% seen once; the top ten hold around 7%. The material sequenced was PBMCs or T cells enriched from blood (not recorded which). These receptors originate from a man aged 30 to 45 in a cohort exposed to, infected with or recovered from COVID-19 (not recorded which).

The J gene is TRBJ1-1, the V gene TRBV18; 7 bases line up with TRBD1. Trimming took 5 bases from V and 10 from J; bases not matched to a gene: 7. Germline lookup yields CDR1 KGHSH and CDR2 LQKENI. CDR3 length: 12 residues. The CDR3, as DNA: TGTGCCAGCTCATTAGACAGGGTCGGAGCTTTCTTT. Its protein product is CASSLDRVGAFF.

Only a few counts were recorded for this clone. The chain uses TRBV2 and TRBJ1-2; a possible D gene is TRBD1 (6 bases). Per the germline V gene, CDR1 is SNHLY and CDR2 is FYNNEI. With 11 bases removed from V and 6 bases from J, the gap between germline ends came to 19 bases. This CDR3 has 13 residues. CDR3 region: CAGSTGPNHGYTF. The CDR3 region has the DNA TGTGCCGGCTCGACAGGCCCCAACCATGGCTACACCTTC.

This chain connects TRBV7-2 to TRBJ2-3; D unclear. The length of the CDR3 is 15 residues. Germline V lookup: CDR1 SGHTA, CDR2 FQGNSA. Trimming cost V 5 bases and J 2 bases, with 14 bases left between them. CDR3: CASSHSQAYTDTQYF. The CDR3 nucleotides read TGTGCCAGCAGCCATTCGCAGGCCTACACAGATACGCAGTATTTT.

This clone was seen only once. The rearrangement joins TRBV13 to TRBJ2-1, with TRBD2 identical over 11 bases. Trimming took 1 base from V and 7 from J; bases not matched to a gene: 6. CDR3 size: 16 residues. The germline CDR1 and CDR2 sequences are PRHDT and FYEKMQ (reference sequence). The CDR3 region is CASSLASSGRKNEQFF. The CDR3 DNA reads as TGTGCCAGCAGCTTAGCGTCTAGCGGGAGGAAGAATGAGCAGTTCTTC.

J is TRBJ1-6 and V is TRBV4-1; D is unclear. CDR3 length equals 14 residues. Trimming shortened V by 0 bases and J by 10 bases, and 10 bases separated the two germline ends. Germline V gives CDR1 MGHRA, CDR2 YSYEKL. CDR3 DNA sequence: TGCGCCAGCAGCCAAGAAAAATCGGGATCACCCCTCCACTTT. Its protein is CASSQEKSGSPLHF.

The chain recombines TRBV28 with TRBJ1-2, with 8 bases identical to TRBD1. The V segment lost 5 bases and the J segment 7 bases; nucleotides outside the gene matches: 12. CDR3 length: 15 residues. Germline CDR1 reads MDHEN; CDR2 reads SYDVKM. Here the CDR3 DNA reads TGTGCCAGCAGTGCGGACAGGGTGGGTTCGGGTGGCTACACCTTC. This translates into CASSADRVGSGGYTF.

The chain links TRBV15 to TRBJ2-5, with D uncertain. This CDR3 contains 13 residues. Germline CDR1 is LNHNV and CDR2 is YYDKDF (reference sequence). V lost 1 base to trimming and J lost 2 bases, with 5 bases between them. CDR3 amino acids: CATSRAGQETQYF. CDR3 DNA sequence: TGTGCCACCAGCAGAGCCGGGCAAGAGACCCAGTACTTC.

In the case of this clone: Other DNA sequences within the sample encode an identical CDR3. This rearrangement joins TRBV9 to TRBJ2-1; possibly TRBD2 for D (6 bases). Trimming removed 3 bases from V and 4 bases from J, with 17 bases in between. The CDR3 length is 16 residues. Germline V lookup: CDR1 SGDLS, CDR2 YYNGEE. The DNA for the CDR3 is TGTGCCAGCAGCGGCGGGTTAGCGGCAACTTACAATGAGCAGTTCTTC. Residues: CASSGGLAATYNEQFF.

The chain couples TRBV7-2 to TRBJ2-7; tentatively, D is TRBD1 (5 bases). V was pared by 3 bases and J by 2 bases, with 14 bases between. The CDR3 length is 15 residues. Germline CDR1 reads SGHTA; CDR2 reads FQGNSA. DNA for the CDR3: TGTGCCAGCAGCTTCTTAGGGGATTGGACCTACGAGCAGTACTTC. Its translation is CASSFLGDWTYEQYF.

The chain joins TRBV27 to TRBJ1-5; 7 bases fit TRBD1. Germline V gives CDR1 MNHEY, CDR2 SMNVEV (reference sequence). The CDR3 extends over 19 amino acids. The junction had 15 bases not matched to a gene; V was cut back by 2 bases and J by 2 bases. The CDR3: CASSLRQGSSRYGNQPQHF. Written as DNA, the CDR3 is TGTGCCAGCAGTTTAAGACAGGGTTCAAGCCGTTATGGCAATCAGCCCCAGCATTTT.

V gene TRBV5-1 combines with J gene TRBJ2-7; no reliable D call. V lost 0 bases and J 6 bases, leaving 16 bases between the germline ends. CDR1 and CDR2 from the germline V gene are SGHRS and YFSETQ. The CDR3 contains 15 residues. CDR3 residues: CASSLDALRRPEQYF. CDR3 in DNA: TGCGCCAGCAGCTTGGACGCCCTACGGCGGCCCGAGCAGTACTTC.

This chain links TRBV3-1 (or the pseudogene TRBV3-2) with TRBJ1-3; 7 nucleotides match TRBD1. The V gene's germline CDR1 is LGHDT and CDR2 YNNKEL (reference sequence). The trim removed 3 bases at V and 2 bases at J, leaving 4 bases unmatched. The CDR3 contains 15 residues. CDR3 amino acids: CASSQGTVAGNTIYF. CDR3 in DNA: TGTGCCAGCAGCCAGGGGACAGTAGCTGGAAACACCATATATTTT.

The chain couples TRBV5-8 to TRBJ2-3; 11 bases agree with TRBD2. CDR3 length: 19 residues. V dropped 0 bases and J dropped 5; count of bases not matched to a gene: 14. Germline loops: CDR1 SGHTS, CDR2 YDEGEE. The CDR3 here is CASSLAGASGRTAQDTQYF. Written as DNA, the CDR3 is TGTGCCAGCAGCTTGGCCGGGGCTAGCGGGAGGACGGCTCAAGATACGCAGTATTTT.

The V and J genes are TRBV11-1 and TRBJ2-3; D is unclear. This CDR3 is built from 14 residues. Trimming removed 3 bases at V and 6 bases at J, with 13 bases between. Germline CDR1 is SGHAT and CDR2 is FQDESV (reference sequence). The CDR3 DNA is TGTGCCAGCAGCTTTTCCCTGACTTCCGATACGCAGTATTTT. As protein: CASSFSLTSDTQYF.

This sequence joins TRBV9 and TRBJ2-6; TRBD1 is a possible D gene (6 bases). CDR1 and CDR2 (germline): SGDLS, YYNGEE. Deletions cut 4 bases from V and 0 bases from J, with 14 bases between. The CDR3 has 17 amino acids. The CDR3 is CASSSTGDNSGANVLTF. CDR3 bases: TGTGCCAGCAGCTCAACCGGGGACAACTCTGGGGCCAACGTCCTGACTTTC.